Below, 15 T cell receptor beta chains from the same sample are listed, as sequenced in a study of early T cells in non-severe SARS-CoV-2 infection. MiXCR was run by TCRdb on the 5' RACE reads, yielding one entry per CDR3 protein. The sample holds 65,000 to 80,000 distinct CDR3 sequences; 13% are singletons and the top ten take about 1.1%. Specimen: whole blood. These receptors originate from an adult who was a healthcare worker with PCR-confirmed SARS-CoV-2 infection or an uninfected control (not recorded which).

This clonotype was counted ten times or more. The chain combines TRBV7-9 with TRBJ2-1, with TRBD2 matching 8 bases. The length of the CDR3 is 15 residues. The germline gives CDR1 SEHNR, CDR2 FQNEAQ (reference sequence). V lost 4 bases, J lost 3 bases, and 5 bases stayed unmatched. CDR3 sequence (DNA): TGTGCCAGCAGCTCCGAAGCGGGAGTCTACAATGAGCAGTTCTTC. The encoded protein is CASSSEAGVYNEQFF.

This clonotype appeared a few times. This chain uses TRBV7-9 with TRBJ2-5; perhaps TRBD2 as D (5 bases). This CDR3 is built from 13 residues. Germline CDR1 is SEHNR and CDR2 is FQNEAQ (reference sequence). The V and J ends lost 7 bases and 9 bases respectively, with 18 bases between them. CDR3 sequence (DNA): TGTGCCAGCACCCCGACTGGACCCGGGGCCCAGTACTTC. Its translation: CASTPTGPGAQYF.

The DNA of the CDR3 is TGCGCCAGCAGCTTAGAGGGACGGATAAATTCACCCCTCCACTTT. Translating it yields CASSLEGRINSPLHF. The chain links TRBV5-1 to TRBJ1-6; possibly TRBD1 for D (5 bases). Germline lookup yields CDR1 SGHRS and CDR2 YFSETQ. The V and J ends lost 2 bases and 7 bases respectively, with 13 bases between them. The CDR3 covers 15 residues.

This sequence joins TRBV10-3 and TRBJ1-1; no definite D call. The V gene's germline CDR1 is ENHRY and CDR2 SYGVKD. V was shortened by 11 bases and J by 2 bases, with 9 bases between the two germline ends. This CDR3 has 11 residues. Here the CDR3 DNA reads TGTGCCGTAGGTGGTAACACTGAAGCTTTCTTT. Translation: CAVGGNTEAFF.

This chain uses TRBV2 with TRBJ2-1; 15 nucleotides align to TRBD2. V trimming: 1 base; J trimming: 13 bases; junction bases outside the gene matches: 11. The CDR3 totals 17 residues. Germline V gene sequence: CDR1 SNHLY, CDR2 FYNNEI. The CDR3 coding sequence is TGTGCCAGCAGTGAAGGTGGACTAGCGGGAGGGAGAGTATCCCAGTTCTTC. Protein: CASSEGGLAGGRVSQFF.

DNA of the CDR3: TGTGCCAGCAGTACCATGTTTCGAGAGACCCAGTACTTC. It specifies CASSTMFRETQYF. The chain employs TRBV28 and TRBJ2-5; D is unclear. Germline CDR1 MDHEN, CDR2 SYDVKM. This CDR3 spans 13 amino acids. Deletions cut 5 bases from V and 4 bases from J, with 11 bases between.

This clonotype came up many times. The chain is built from TRBV11-2 and TRBJ2-7; D not resolved. The CDR3 length is 13 residues. V lost 5 bases to trimming and J lost 3 bases, with 11 bases between them. Germline CDR1 is SGHAT and CDR2 is FQNNGV. In DNA form, the CDR3 reads TGTGCCAGCAGCCCGTTGACGTTCTACGAGCAGTACTTC. Its protein is CASSPLTFYEQYF.

This clonotype turned up a few times. The chain carries TRBV5-4 and TRBJ1-2; D unclear. The CDR3 extends over 14 amino acids. Germline V CDR1 and CDR2: SGHNT, YYREEE (reference sequence). The ends were cut back, 0 bases at V and 6 bases at J, with 12 bases in the middle. This chain's CDR3 is CASSLGTDRNGYTF. For the CDR3, the DNA is TGTGCCAGCAGCTTGGGAACAGACCGTAATGGCTACACCTTC.

This clonotype was observed many times. V usage is TRBV14 and J usage is TRBJ1-2; D perhaps matches TRBD1 (6 bases). Trimming stripped 0 bases from V and 3 bases from J, with 8 bases between. The germline V gene encodes CDR1 SGHDN and CDR2 FVKESK. This CDR3 spans 14 amino acids. CDR3: CASSQERGHYGYTF. CDR3 in DNA: TGTGCCAGCAGCCAAGAACGGGGGCACTATGGCTACACCTTC.

The chain employs TRBV29-1 and TRBJ1-2, with D unclear. The length of the CDR3 is 11 residues. V lost 0 bases and J lost 2, with 1 base in between. Per the germline V gene, CDR1 is SQVTM and CDR2 is ANQGSEA. The CDR3 spells CSVEDNYGYTF. The CDR3 DNA sequence: TGCAGCGTTGAAGACAACTATGGCTACACCTTC.

This clonotype was observed at least ten times. The J gene is TRBJ2-3, the V gene TRBV12-3 or TRBV12-4; D may be TRBD2 (7 bases). The CDR3 is 14 amino acids. V was trimmed by 3 bases and J by 5 bases, leaving 12 bases between them. The chain's CDR3 is CASSLRGGGDTQYF. The CDR3 DNA reads as TGTGCCAGCAGTTTGAGAGGGGGGGGAGATACGCAGTATTTT.

The gene calls are TRBV12-3 or TRBV12-4 and TRBJ2-2; weak D call: TRBD2 (5 bases). Trimming removed 6 bases at V and 0 bases at J, with 14 bases between. This CDR3 has 16 amino acids. For the CDR3, the DNA is TGTGCCAGCAGCCCGAGGGTCCCTGCGAACACCGGGGAGCTGTTTTTT. It is translated as CASSPRVPANTGELFF.

Many counts were recorded for this clonotype. The V call is TRBV2, the J call TRBJ1-2, with D unresolved. Per the germline V gene, CDR1 is SNHLY and CDR2 is FYNNEI. This CDR3 comprises 15 residues. V lost 0 bases and J 3 bases, leaving 11 bases between the germline ends. CDR3: CASSEAPSGYYGYTF. DNA for the CDR3: TGTGCCAGCAGTGAAGCTCCCAGCGGCTACTATGGCTACACCTTC.

In this sample, this clonotype turned up a few times. The chain links TRBV5-1 to TRBJ1-1; 7 bases are a match to TRBD1. Germline CDR1 is SGHRS and CDR2 is YFSETQ. Losses at the gene ends were 4 bases for V and 0 bases for J; bases not matched to a gene: 9. This CDR3 is 16 amino acids long. The CDR3 region has the DNA TGCGCCAGCAGCCCCGGACAGGCTTCAATGAACACTGAAGCTTTCTTT. It translates to CASSPGQASMNTEAFF. Variable domain in full (rest from reference TRBV5-1 and TRBJ1-1): KAGVTQTPRYLIKTRGQQVTLSCSPISGHRSVSWYQQTPGQGLQFLFEYFSETQRNKGNFPGRFSGRQFSNSRSEMNVSTLELGDSALYLCASSPGQASMNTEAFFGQGTRLTVV.

The table lists this clonotype with many counts. The gene calls are TRBV28 and TRBJ2-1; 10 nucleotides match TRBD1. The germline CDR1 and CDR2 sequences are MDHEN and SYDVKM. The V and J ends lost 3 bases and 7 bases, in that order; junction bases with no gene match: 9. CDR3 length: 16 residues. CDR3 nucleotides: TGTGCCAGCAGTTTCCTTGACAGGGGGCAATCGAATGAGCAGTTCTTC. Its translation is CASSFLDRGQSNEQFF.